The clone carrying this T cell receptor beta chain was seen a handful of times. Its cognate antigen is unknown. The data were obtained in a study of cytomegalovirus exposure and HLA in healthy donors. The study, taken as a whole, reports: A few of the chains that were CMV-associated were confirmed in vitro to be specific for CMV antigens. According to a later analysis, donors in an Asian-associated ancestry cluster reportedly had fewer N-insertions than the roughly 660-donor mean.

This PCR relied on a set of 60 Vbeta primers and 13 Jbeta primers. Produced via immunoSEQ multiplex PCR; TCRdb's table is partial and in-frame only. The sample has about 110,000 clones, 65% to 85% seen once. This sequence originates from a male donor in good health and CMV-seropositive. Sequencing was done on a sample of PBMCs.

The CDR3 DNA reads as TGTGCCAGCAGCGAGCGGGCGACCATCGAGCCCCAGCATTTT. Amino acid sequence: CASSERATIEPQHF. The V call is TRBV27, the J call TRBJ1-5; unclear D gene. The CDR3 totals 14 residues. Germline CDR1 and CDR2: MNHEY and SMNVEV (reference sequence). Trimming took 6 bases from V and 8 from J, leaving 17 bases between them.